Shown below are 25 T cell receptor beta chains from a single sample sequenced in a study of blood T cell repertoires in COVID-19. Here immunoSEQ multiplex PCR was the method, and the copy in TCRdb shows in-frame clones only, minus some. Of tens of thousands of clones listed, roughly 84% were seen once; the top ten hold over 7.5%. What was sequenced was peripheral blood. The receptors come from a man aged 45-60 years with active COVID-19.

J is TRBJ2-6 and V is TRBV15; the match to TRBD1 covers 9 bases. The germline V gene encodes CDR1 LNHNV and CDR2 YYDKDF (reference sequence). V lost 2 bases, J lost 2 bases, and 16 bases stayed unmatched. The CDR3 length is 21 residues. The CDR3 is CATSRYTPGTGRTPGANVLTF. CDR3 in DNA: TGTGCCACCAGCAGATATACACCCGGGACAGGGAGGACCCCTGGGGCCAACGTCCTGACTTTC.

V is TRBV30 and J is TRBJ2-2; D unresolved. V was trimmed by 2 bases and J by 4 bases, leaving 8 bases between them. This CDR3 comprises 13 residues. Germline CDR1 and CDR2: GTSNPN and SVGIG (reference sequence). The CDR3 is CAWSQQSTGELFF. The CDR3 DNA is TGTGCCTGGAGTCAACAATCCACCGGGGAGCTGTTTTTT. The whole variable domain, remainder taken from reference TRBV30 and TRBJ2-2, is SQTIHQWPATLVQPVGSPLSLECTVEGTSNPNLYWYRQAAGRGLQLLFYSVGIGQISSEVPQNLSASRPQDRQFILSSKKLLLSDSGFYLCAWSQQSTGELFFGEGSRLTVL.

The CDR3 coding sequence is TGTGCCAGCAGCCAAATTGGGGGGGAGACCTACGAGCAGTACTTC. Translation: CASSQIGGETYEQYF. The gene calls are TRBV4-2 and TRBJ2-7; TRBD2 agrees at 7 bases. The ends lost 2 bases at V and 2 bases at J; junction bases unmatched: 6. This CDR3 is 15 amino acids long. Germline lookup yields CDR1 LGHNA and CDR2 YNFKEQ.

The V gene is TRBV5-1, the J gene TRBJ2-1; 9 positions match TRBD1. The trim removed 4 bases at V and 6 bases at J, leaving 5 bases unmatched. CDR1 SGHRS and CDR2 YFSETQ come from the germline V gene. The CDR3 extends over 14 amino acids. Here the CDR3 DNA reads TGCGCCAGCAGCACCTTGACAGGGGGCAATGAGCAGTTCTTC. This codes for CASSTLTGGNEQFF.

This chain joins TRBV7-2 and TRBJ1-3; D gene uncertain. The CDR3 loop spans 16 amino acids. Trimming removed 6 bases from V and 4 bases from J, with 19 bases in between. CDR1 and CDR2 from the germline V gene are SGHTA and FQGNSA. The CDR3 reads CASRGRGDFAGNTIYF. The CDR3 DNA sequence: TGTGCCAGCAGAGGGAGAGGAGACTTTGCAGGAAACACCATATATTTT.

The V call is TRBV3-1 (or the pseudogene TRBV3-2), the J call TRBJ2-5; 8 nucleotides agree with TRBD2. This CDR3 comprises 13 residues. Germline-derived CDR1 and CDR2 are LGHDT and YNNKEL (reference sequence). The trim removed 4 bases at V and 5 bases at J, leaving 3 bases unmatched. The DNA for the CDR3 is TGTGCCAGCAGCCCCTCGGGGGGGGAGACCCAGTACTTC. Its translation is CASSPSGGETQYF.

CDR3 loop: CSANIYNEQFF. The DNA of the CDR3 is TGCAGTGCTAACATCTACAATGAGCAGTTCTTC. This chain links TRBV20-1 with TRBJ2-1; D is unresolved. CDR1 and CDR2 (germline): DFQATT, SNEGSKA (reference sequence). CDR3 length: 11 amino acids. Trimming took off 4 bases at V and 3 bases at J, with 4 bases between the two ends.

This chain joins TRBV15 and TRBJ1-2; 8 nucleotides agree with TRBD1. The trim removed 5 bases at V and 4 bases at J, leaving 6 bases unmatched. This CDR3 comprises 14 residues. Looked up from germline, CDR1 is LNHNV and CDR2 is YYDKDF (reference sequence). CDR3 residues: CATSQGGQAYGYTF. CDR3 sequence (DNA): TGTGCCACCAGCCAGGGGGGACAGGCCTATGGCTACACCTTC.

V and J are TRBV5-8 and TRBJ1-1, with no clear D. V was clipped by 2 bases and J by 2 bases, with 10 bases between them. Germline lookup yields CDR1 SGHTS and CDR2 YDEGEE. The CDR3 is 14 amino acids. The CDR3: CASSFQLTNTEAFF. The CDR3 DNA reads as TGTGCCAGCAGCTTCCAACTTACTAACACTGAAGCTTTCTTT.

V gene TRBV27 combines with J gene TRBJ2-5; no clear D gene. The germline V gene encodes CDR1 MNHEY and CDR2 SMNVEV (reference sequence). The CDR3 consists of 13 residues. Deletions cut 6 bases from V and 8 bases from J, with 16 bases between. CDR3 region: CASSAGSSGTQYF. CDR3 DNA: TGTGCCAGCAGCGCCGGGTCCTCCGGTACCCAGTACTTC.

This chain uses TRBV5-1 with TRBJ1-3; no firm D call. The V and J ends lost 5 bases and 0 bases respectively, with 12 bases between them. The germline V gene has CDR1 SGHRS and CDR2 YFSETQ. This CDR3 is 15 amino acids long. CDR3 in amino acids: CASRQEGFSGNTIYF. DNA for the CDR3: TGCGCCAGCAGGCAGGAGGGCTTCTCTGGAAACACCATATATTTT.

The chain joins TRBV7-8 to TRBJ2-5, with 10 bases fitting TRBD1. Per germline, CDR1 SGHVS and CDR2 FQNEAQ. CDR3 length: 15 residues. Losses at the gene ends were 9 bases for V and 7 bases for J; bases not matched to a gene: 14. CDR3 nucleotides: TGTGCCAGTGGCAGCGGACAGGGGGTTCGAGTGACCCAGTACTTC. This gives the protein CASGSGQGVRVTQYF.

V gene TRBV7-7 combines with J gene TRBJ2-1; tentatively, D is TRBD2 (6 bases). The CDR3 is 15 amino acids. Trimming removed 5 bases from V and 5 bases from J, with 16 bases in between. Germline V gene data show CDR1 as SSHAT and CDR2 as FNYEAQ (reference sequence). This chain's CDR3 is CASSQSTGRNNEQFF. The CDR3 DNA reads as TGTGCCAGCAGCCAAAGCACCGGGAGAAACAATGAGCAGTTCTTC.

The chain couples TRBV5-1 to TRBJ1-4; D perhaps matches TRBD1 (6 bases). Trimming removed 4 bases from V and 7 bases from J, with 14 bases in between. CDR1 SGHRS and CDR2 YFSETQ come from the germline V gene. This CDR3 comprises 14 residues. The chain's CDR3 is CASSPGQPGEKLFF. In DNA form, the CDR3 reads TGCGCCAGCAGCCCCGGACAGCCCGGTGAAAAACTGTTTTTT.

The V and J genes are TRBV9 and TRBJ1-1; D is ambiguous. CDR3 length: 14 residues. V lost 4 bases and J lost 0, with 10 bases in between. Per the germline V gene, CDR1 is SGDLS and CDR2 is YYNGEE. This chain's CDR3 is CASSPADLNTEAFF. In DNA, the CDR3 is TGTGCCAGCAGCCCGGCGGACTTGAACACTGAAGCTTTCTTT.

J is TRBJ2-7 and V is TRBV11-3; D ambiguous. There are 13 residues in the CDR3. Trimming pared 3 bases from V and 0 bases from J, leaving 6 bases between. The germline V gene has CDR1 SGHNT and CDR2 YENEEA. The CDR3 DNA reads TGTGCCAGCAGCTTCGGAGACTCCTACGAGCAGTACTTC. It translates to CASSFGDSYEQYF.

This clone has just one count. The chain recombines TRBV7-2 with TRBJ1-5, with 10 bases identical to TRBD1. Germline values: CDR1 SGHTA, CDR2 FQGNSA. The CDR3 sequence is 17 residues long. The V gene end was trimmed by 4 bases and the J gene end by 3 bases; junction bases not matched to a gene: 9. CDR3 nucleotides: TGTGCCAGCAGCTCATCCGACAGGGGGCTGACCAATCAGCCCCAGCATTTT. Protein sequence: CASSSSDRGLTNQPQHF.

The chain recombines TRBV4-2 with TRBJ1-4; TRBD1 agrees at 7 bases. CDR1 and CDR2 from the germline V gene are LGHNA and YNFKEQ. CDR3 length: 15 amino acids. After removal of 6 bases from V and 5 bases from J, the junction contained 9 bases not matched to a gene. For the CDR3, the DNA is TGTGCCAGCAGTCTCGGGACAGAGCTAAATGAAAAACTGTTTTTT. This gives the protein CASSLGTELNEKLFF.

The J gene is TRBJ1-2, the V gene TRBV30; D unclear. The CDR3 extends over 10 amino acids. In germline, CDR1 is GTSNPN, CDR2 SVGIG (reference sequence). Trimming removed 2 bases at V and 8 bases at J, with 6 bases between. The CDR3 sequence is CAWSRGGYTF. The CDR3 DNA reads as TGTGCCTGGAGTCGCGGGGGCTACACCTTC.

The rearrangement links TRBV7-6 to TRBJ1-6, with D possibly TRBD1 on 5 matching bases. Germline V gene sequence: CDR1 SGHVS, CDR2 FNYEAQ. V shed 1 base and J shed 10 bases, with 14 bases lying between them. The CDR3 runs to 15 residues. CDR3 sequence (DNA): TGTGCCAGCAGCTTAGATGCAGGGCTAGGCTCACCCCTCCACTTT. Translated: CASSLDAGLGSPLHF.

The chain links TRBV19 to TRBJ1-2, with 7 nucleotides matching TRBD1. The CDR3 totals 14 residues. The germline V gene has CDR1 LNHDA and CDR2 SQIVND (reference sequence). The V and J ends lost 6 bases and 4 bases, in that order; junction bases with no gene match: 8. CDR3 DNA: TGTGCCAGTAGAAGACAGGGCGGGCTCTATGGCTACACCTTC. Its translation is CASRRQGGLYGYTF. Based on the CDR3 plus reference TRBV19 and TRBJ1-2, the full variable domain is DGGITQSPKYLFRKEGQNVTLSCEQNLNHDAMYWYRQDPGQGLRLIYYSQIVNDFQKGDIAEGYSVSREKKESFPLTVTSAQKNPTAFYLCASRRQGGLYGYTFGSGTRLTVV.

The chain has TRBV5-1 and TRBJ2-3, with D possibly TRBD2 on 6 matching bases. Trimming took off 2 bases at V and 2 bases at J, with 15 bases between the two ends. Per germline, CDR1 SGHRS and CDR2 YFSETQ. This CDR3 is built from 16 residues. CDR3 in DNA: TGCGCCAGCAGCTTTTCGAATAGCGGTGCCACAGATACGCAGTATTTT. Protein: CASSFSNSGATDTQYF.

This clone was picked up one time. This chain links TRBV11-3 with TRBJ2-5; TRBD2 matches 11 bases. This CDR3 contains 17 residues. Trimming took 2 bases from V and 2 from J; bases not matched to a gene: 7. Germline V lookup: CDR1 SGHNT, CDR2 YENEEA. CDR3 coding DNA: TGTGCCAGCAGCTTAACGAAGACTAGCGGGGCACAAGAGACCCAGTACTTC. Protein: CASSLTKTSGAQETQYF.

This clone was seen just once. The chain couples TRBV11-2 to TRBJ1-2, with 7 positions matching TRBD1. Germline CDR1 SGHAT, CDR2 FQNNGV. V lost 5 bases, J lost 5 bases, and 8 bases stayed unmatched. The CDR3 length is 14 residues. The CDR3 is CASSPDRESYGYTF. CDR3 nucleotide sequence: TGTGCCAGCAGCCCCGACAGGGAGAGTTATGGCTACACCTTC.

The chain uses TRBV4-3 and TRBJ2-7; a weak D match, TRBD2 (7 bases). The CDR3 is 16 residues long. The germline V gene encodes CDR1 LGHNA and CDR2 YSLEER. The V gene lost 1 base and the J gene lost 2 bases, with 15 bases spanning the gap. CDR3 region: CASSQAAGARPYEQYF. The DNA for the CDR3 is TGCGCCAGCAGCCAAGCTGCGGGGGCGCGCCCCTACGAGCAGTACTTC.